The sequence of this T cell receptor (beta chain) was determined in a study of CD8+CD57+ T cells in acquired aplastic anemia. Study-wide context: When averaged, DNA from sorted CD4+ and CD8+ cells came to approximately 3 ug.

The CDR3 runs 15 residues. Trimming cost V 7 bases and J 0 bases, with 16 bases left between them. The germline V gene has CDR1 SGHRS and CDR2 YFSETQ. It was genomic DNA that served as the template for profiling TCR beta VDJ and CDR3. From the reads, TCRdb called clonotypes with MiXCR, one entry per CDR3 protein. The sample lists roughly 81,000 distinct CDR3 sequences; about half were seen once. Source material: sorted CD4+, CD8+, or CD8+CD57+ T cells (not recorded which) from PBMCs. The rearrangement joins TRBV5-1 to TRBJ1-1; D is unclear. The clonotype originates from a human donor in good health, serving as a control. Here the CDR3 reads CASGQESGMNTEAFF. Written as DNA, the CDR3 is TGCGCCAGCGGCCAAGAATCCGGGATGAACACTGAAGCTTTCTTT.